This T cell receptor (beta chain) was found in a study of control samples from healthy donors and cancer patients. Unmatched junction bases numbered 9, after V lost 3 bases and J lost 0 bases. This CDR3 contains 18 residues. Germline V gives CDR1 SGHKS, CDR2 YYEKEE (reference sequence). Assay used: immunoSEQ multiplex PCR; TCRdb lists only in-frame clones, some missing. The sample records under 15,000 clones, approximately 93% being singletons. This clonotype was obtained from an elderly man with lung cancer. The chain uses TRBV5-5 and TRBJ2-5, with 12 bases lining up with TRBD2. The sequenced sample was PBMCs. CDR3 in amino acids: CASSSRLAGASNQETQYF. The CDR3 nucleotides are TGTGCCAGCAGCTCTAGACTAGCGGGGGCCAGTAACCAAGAGACCCAGTACTTC.